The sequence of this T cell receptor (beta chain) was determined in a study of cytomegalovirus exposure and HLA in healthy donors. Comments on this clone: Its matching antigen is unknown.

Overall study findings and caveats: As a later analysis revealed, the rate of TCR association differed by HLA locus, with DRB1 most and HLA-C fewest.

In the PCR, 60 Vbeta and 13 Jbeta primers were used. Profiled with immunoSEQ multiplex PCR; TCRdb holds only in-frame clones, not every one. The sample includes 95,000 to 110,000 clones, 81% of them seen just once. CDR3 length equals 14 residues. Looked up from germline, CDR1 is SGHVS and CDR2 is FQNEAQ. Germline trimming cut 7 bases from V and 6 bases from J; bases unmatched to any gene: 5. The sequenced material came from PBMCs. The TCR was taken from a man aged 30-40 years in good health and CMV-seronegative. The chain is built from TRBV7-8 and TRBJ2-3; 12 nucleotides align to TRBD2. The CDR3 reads CASTRTSGEDTQYF. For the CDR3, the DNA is TGTGCCAGCACCCGGACTAGCGGGGAGGATACGCAGTATTTT.